The source of this T cell receptor beta chain is a study of blood T cell repertoires in COVID-19 (dated by TCRdb to about 2020). In the study overall: The collaborator samples originated in the United States, Italy and Spain and spanned the acute and convalescent phases of COVID-19. Deeply sampled blood TCRbeta repertoires from subjects exposed to, actively infected with, or recovered from COVID-19 were included in the dataset. Where HLA class I and class II types were available, the types were taken from metadata supplied by the sample provider, not from assay-based typing. The repertoires were made available in a free public database intended to serve as a resource for research on the immune response to SARS-CoV-2. The material from the prospective study consisted of cDNA or gDNA derived from T cells, B-cell-depleted T cells, or PBMCs. A de-identified subject ID, COVID-19 status, age in years and sex were almost always included in the sample metadata. The samples were drawn from the first 160 participants of the ongoing ImmuneRACE study and from some 1,300 subjects provided by 6 global collaborators.

A note on this clone: This receptor's antigen is unknown. No base qualities exist here, and no much larger clone lies one base off it.

CDR1 LGHDT and CDR2 YNNKEL were looked up in the germline V gene (reference sequence). V is cut by 3 bases and J by 0 bases, and the space between the germline ends is 7 bases. The CDR3 starts with the cysteine, ends with the phenylalanine, and has 14 residues. Just CDR3 DNA is preserved here, 42 bases in frame from base 1. One collaborating source in Seattle enrolled patients while the patients were actively infected and followed the patients over time throughout the course of disease. The collaborating institutions used their own protocols to collect whole blood in K2EDTA tubes. Collaborator samples were shipped for TCRbeta analysis as frozen whole blood, isolated PBMCs, or DNA extracted from either sample type. The paper's findings and limits, for the study overall: How much clinical and demographic metadata was included differed by source and by participant, and the metadata was provided uncurated.

TCRbeta CDR3 regions were amplified from genomic DNA by means of the immunoSEQ Assay, a bias-controlled multiplex PCR. Per the original workflow: Nucleated cell counts per sample were estimated from amplification of reference gene primers within the assay. To quantify the absolute abundance of each unique TCRbeta CDR3 rearrangement, sequence reads were collapsed and filtered. Productive Simpson clonality was computed per sample as the square root of Simpson's diversity index over productive rearrangements. Sourced from immuneACCESS, this table was stored by TCRdb with only in-frame sequences that have V and J called. A share of the clones is absent; for the studies checked, an unresolved V gene accounts for under half, and the remainder has no known explanation. V, J and clone size reflect that table, while D and trimming were determined from the DNA. This sample lists about 240,000 clones; roughly 81% were detected once. Of the sample, around 7% falls within the top ten clones.

The receptor's source is a woman aged 80 or over with COVID-19, enrolled during active disease. Material: peripheral blood. The sequence is built from TRBV3-1 (or the pseudogene TRBV3-2) and TRBJ2-3; TRBD2 might be the D gene, on 5 matching bases. CDR3 protein: CASSHRRSTDTQYF. The sequenced DNA: TGTGCCAGCAGCCACAGGAGGAGCACAGATACGCAGTATTTT.